This T cell receptor beta chain was documented in a study of shared clonotypes between healthy human individuals. TCRdb's table, derived via immunoSEQ multiplex PCR, lists solely in-frame clones and lacks some. The table shows about 1.9 million clones, with 80% to 95% occurring only once. Terminally differentiated effector memory CD45RA+ cells were excluded from the naive CD8 cells, which were CD45RO-negative and positively selected for CCR7. V shed 0 bases and J shed 0 bases, with 15 bases lying between them. Germline CDR1 MGHRA, CDR2 YSYEKL. The CDR3 loop spans 18 amino acids. This chain uses TRBV4-1 with TRBJ2-4, with D perhaps TRBD1 (5 bases). The specimen sequenced was naive CD8+ T cells from PBMCs. The clonotype originates from a man younger than 30 in good health. Some clones in this sample may be carry-over from other donors' samples. The CDR3 DNA reads TGCGCCAGCAGCCAAGAGGGCCAGGGATACCTAGCCAAAAACATTCAGTACTTC. Translated, it gives CASSQEGQGYLAKNIQYF.